Following are 24 T cell receptor beta chains from one sample sequenced in a study of T cells after yellow fever vaccination. TCRdb used MiXCR to reprocess the 5' RACE reads, holding one entry per CDR3 protein. The data contain hundreds of thousands of distinct CDR3 sequences, approximately 13% of them singletons. The sample consisted of PBMCs, taken on the day of the yellow fever booster vaccination. The receptors come from a man aged 25-40 years who received the YFV17D yellow fever vaccine.

The chain has TRBV29-1 and TRBJ1-4; unclear D gene. The length of the CDR3 is 12 residues. V lost 3 bases, J lost 7 bases, and 9 bases lay in between. Germline V gene sequence: CDR1 SQVTM, CDR2 ANQGSEA. The CDR3 region is CSVESEGEKLFF. CDR3 sequence (DNA): TGCAGCGTTGAGTCCGAGGGTGAAAAACTGTTTTTT.

This clonotype was detected many times. The chain combines TRBV20-1 with TRBJ1-2; 9 positions agree with TRBD1. Germline V gene lookup returns CDR1 DFQATT and CDR2 SNEGSKA (reference sequence). The CDR3 extends over 13 amino acids. J was trimmed by 1 base and V by 8 bases; bases with no gene match: 5. This CDR3 reads CSTRDRDNYGYTF. The CDR3 DNA is TGCAGTACCCGGGACAGGGATAACTATGGCTACACCTTC.

This chain joins TRBV20-1 and TRBJ1-1; D remains unclear. This CDR3 is 11 amino acids long. Per germline, CDR1 DFQATT and CDR2 SNEGSKA (reference sequence). V lost 5 bases and J 5 bases, leaving 9 bases between the germline ends. The CDR3 bases are TGCAGTGCTCCCAGAGTGACTGAAGCTTTCTTT. This encodes CSAPRVTEAFF.

This clonotype is a singleton in its sample. This sequence joins TRBV5-8 and TRBJ2-7; tentatively, D is TRBD1 (6 bases). V dropped 4 bases and J dropped 0 bases, with 14 bases sitting between them. Germline CDR1 is SGHTS and CDR2 is YDEGEE. The CDR3 is 15 residues long. CDR3 nucleotides: TGTGCCAGCAGCCTACTCCGGACAGTCTCCTACGAGCAGTACTTC. As protein: CASSLLRTVSYEQYF.

A few counts support this clonotype. The chain has TRBV5-5 and TRBJ2-3; D possibly corresponds to TRBD1 (6 bases). The V end lost 4 bases, the J end lost 2 bases, and 17 bases lay between the germline ends. CDR3 length equals 16 residues. Germline lookup yields CDR1 SGHKS and CDR2 YYEKEE (reference sequence). The CDR3 here is CASSGGFGEVTDTQYF. The CDR3 region has the DNA TGTGCCAGCAGCGGGGGCTTTGGCGAAGTCACAGATACGCAGTATTTT.

The rearrangement links TRBV30 to TRBJ2-3, with TRBD2 matching over 8 bases. CDR3 length: 14 residues. The germline V gene has CDR1 GTSNPN and CDR2 SVGIG (reference sequence). V dropped 3 bases and J dropped 4; count of bases not matched to a gene: 6. DNA for the CDR3: TGTGCCTGGAGGCACAGCGGGAGTTCAGATACGCAGTATTTT. It specifies CAWRHSGSSDTQYF.

This clonotype was seen a few times. The rearrangement joins TRBV7-2 to TRBJ2-3, with D unresolved. The CDR3 runs 15 residues. V lost 5 bases and J 0 bases, leaving 12 bases between the germline ends. The germline gives CDR1 SGHTA, CDR2 FQGNSA. The chain's CDR3 is CASSAWGLSTDTQYF. CDR3 sequence (DNA): TGTGCCAGCAGCGCCTGGGGTCTTAGCACAGATACGCAGTATTTT. The whole variable domain, remainder taken from reference TRBV7-2 and TRBJ2-3, is GAGVSQSPSNKVTEKGKDVELRCDPISGHTALYWYRQSLGQGLEFLIYFQGNSAPDKSGLPSDRFSAERTGGSVSTLTIQRTQQEDSAVYLCASSAWGLSTDTQYFGPGTRLTVL.

Regarding this clonotype: Since a much larger clone is just one base distant, this may be a read error. The chain links TRBV20-1 to TRBJ2-1, with 8 bases fitting TRBD1. The CDR3 length is 13 residues. Germline V gives CDR1 DFQATT, CDR2 SNEGSKA (reference sequence). Trimming removed 5 bases from V and 4 bases from J; junction bases left unmatched: 4. CDR3 in DNA: TGCAGTGCTTGGGACAGGACTTACAATGAGCAGTTCTTC. Its translation: CSAWDRTYNEQFF.

This clonotype has a handful of counts. The genes are TRBV29-1 and TRBJ2-1; D gene unclear. Germline V CDR1 and CDR2: SQVTM, ANQGSEA. CDR3 length: 13 residues. Trimming took 4 bases from V and 5 from J, leaving 12 bases between them. In DNA, the CDR3 is TGCAGCGTTGCCCAGAACCCAAACAATGAGCAGTTCTTC. Translating it yields CSVAQNPNNEQFF.

The chain joins TRBV10-3 to TRBJ2-7; D remains ambiguous. Germline lookup yields CDR1 ENHRY and CDR2 SYGVKD. The CDR3 runs to 17 residues. V dropped 3 bases and J dropped 2 bases, with 20 bases sitting between them. CDR3 amino acids: CAISDKMQRSSPYEQYF. As DNA, the CDR3 is TGTGCCATCAGTGATAAAATGCAGCGTAGCAGCCCCTACGAGCAGTACTTC.

The V call is TRBV11-3, the J call TRBJ2-5; TRBD1 might be the D (6 bases). Per the germline V gene, CDR1 is SGHNT and CDR2 is YENEEA. V lost 5 bases and J 5 bases, leaving 12 bases between the germline ends. CDR3 length equals 13 residues. The CDR3 DNA reads as TGTGCCAGCAGCCGGGACACAGTGGAGACCCAGTACTTC. Amino acid sequence: CASSRDTVETQYF. Combining the CDR3 with reference TRBV11-3 and TRBJ2-5 gives the whole variable domain EAGVVQSPRYKIIEKKQPVAFWCNPISGHNTLYWYLQNLGQGPELLIRYENEEAVDDSQLPKDRFSAERLKGVDSTLKIQPAELGDSAVYLCASSRDTVETQYFGPGTRLLVL.

J is TRBJ2-3 and V is TRBV20-1; a possible D gene is TRBD1 (6 bases). The CDR3 sequence is 15 residues long. V gave up 0 bases and J gave up 9 bases, with 19 bases separating them. Per germline, CDR1 DFQATT and CDR2 SNEGSKA (reference sequence). The CDR3 nucleotides are TGCAGTGCTAGAGATTCCAGGGCAGGGGTAGGGACGCAGTATTTT. It codes for CSARDSRAGVGTQYF.

This clonotype came up a few times. The gene calls are TRBV12-3 or TRBV12-4 and TRBJ2-7; 12 bases are shared with TRBD2. This CDR3 has 14 residues. Unmatched junction bases numbered 4, after V lost 6 bases and J lost 4 bases. The CDR3 here is CASRTGTSGYEQYF. The CDR3 DNA sequence: TGTGCCAGCAGAACAGGGACTAGCGGGTACGAGCAGTACTTC.

The chain has TRBV7-8 and TRBJ2-5; unclear D gene. The CDR3 loop spans 15 amino acids. Germline-derived CDR1 and CDR2 are SGHVS and FQNEAQ. V was clipped by 1 base and J by 5 bases, with 14 bases between them. This CDR3 is CASSLVISVEETQYF. In DNA form, the CDR3 reads TGTGCCAGCAGCTTAGTTATTTCGGTGGAGGAGACCCAGTACTTC.

The V gene is TRBV28, the J gene TRBJ2-1; tentative D call: TRBD2 (5 bases). The CDR3 is made up of 15 amino acids. CDR1 MDHEN and CDR2 SYDVKM come from the germline V gene. V was trimmed by 5 bases and J by 6 bases, leaving 17 bases between them. The CDR3 DNA is TGTGCCAGCAGTCGGGTAGCGACCCCCGGCAATGAGCAGTTCTTC. Its protein is CASSRVATPGNEQFF.

The genes are TRBV20-1 and TRBJ1-2; 12 bases align to TRBD1. The J segment lost 6 bases and the V segment lost 6 bases, leaving 11 bases of the junction unmatched. Germline CDR1 DFQATT, CDR2 SNEGSKA (reference sequence). The CDR3 has 15 amino acids. CDR3 sequence reads: CSALHPGQGAHGYTF. CDR3 nucleotides: TGCAGTGCATTGCATCCGGGACAGGGGGCTCATGGCTACACCTTC.

The rearrangement joins TRBV28 to TRBJ1-2; TRBD1 might be the D (5 bases). Per germline, CDR1 MDHEN and CDR2 SYDVKM. The CDR3 sequence is 13 residues long. V lost 3 bases and J lost 8, with 13 bases in between. The CDR3 DNA reads as TGTGCCAGCAGTTTTCGAAACAGGCGAGGCTACACCTTC. It codes for CASSFRNRRGYTF.

This chain's CDR3 is CAGIPEAFF. The CDR3 bases are TGTGCCGGAATACCTGAAGCTTTCTTT. This chain links TRBV25-1 with TRBJ1-1; no clear D gene. Germline V gives CDR1 MGHDK, CDR2 SYGVNS. The V end lost 11 bases, the J end lost 6 bases, and 7 bases lay between the germline ends. The CDR3 loop spans 9 amino acids.

The chain links TRBV6-1 to TRBJ1-4, with D unclear. The CDR3 contains 13 residues. Trimming stripped 4 bases from V and 8 bases from J, with 11 bases between. CDR1 MNHNS and CDR2 SASEGT come from the germline V gene. CDR3 loop: CASSGVEGEKLFF. The CDR3, as DNA: TGTGCCAGCAGTGGTGTGGAAGGCGAAAAACTGTTTTTT.

This clonotype occurred a few times. This sequence joins TRBV7-9 and TRBJ2-1; 8 bases align to TRBD2. CDR1 and CDR2 from the germline V gene are SEHNR and FQNEAQ (reference sequence). Losses at the gene ends were 2 bases for V and 0 bases for J; bases not matched to a gene: 3. This CDR3 has 16 residues. This CDR3 is CASSLIAGLSYNEQFF. As DNA, the CDR3 is TGTGCCAGCAGCTTAATAGCGGGACTCTCCTACAATGAGCAGTTCTTC.

The chain links TRBV5-1 to TRBJ2-1; D might be TRBD2 (6 bases). CDR1 and CDR2 (germline): SGHRS, YFSETQ. This CDR3 has 16 residues. V was shortened by 0 bases and J by 7 bases, with 17 bases between the two germline ends. The CDR3 region is CASSLEGLAITNEQFF. For the CDR3, the DNA is TGCGCCAGCAGCTTGGAGGGGCTAGCGATAACTAATGAGCAGTTCTTC.

V is TRBV10-2 and J is TRBJ1-6, with TRBD1 matching over 9 bases. Germline-derived CDR1 and CDR2 are WSHSY and SAAADI. The ends lost 6 bases at V and 10 bases at J; junction bases unmatched: 13. The CDR3 extends over 16 amino acids. The CDR3 region is CASSDLRTGERSPLHF. Here the CDR3 DNA reads TGCGCCAGCAGCGACCTCCGGACAGGGGAACGGTCACCCCTCCACTTT.

V gene TRBV21-1 combines with J gene TRBJ2-5; whether TRBD1, the table's D call, matches the DNA was not checked. TRBV21-1 is assigned pseudogene status. This CDR3 is built from 16 residues. The CDR3 sequence: CASSKAPLNLQETQYF. In nucleotides, the CDR3 is TGTGCCAGCAGCAAAGCCCCCCTGAATCTCCAAGAGACCCAGTACTTC.

The genes are TRBV24-1 and TRBJ2-7, with D tentatively TRBD1 (5 bases). The CDR3 consists of 14 residues. The germline CDR1 and CDR2 sequences are KGHDR and SFDVKD. V was pared by 3 bases and J by 3 bases, with 11 bases between. CDR3 sequence reads: CATSDGAVGYEQYF. In DNA form, the CDR3 reads TGTGCCACCAGTGATGGGGCGGTTGGCTACGAGCAGTACTTC.